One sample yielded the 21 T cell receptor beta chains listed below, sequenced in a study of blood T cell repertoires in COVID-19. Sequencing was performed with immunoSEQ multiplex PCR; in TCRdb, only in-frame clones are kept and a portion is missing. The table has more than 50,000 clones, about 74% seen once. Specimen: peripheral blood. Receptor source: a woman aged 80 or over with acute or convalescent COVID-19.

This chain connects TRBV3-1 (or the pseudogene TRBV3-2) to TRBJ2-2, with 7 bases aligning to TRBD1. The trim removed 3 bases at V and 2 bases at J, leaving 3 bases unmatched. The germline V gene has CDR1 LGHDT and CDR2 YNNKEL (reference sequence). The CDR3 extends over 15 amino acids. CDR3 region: CASSQNRGNTGELFF. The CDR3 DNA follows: TGTGCCAGCAGCCAGAACAGGGGTAACACCGGGGAGCTGTTTTTT.

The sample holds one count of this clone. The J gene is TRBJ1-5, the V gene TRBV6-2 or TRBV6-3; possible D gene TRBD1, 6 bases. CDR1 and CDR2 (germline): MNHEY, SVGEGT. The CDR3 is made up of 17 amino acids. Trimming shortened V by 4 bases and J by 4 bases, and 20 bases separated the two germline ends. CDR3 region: CASSLRGGGVRNQPQHF. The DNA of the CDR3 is TGTGCCAGCAGTTTACGAGGGGGAGGGGTTCGGAATCAGCCCCAGCATTTT.

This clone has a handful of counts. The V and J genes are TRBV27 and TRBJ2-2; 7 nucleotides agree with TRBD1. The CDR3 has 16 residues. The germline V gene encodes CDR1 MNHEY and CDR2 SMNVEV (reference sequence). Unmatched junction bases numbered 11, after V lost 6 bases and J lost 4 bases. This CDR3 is CASSLPGQYLTGELFF. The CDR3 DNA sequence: TGTGCCAGCAGCTTGCCGGGACAGTATCTCACCGGGGAGCTGTTTTTT.

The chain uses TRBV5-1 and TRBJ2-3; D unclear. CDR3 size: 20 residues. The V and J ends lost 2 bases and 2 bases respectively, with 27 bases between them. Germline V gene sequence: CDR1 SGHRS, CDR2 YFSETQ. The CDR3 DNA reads TGCGCCAGCAGCTTTTCGGGTCGGGTTCAACGAGCTGGGTTCACAGATACGCAGTATTTT. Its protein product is CASSFSGRVQRAGFTDTQYF.

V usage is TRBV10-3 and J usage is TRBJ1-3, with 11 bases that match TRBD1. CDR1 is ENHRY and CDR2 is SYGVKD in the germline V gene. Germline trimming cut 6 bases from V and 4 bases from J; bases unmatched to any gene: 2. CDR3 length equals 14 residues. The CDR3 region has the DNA TGTGCCATCAGCGGGACAGGGGGGGGAAACACCATATATTTT. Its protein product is CAISGTGGGNTIYF.

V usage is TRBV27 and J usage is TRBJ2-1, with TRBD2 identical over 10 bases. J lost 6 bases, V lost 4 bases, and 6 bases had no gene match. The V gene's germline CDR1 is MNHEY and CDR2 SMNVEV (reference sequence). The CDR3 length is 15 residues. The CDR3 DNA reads TGTGCCAGCAGTTCAAAACTAGCGGGATTCAATGAGCAGTTCTTC. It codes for CASSSKLAGFNEQFF.

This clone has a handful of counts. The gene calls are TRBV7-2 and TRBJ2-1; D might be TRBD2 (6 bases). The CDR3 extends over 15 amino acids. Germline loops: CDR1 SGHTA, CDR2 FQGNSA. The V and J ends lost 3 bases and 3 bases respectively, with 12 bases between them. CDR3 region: CASSFASTSYNEQFF. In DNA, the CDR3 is TGTGCCAGCAGCTTCGCCTCGACTAGCTACAATGAGCAGTTCTTC. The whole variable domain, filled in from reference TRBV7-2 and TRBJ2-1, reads GAGVSQSPSNKVTEKGKDVELRCDPISGHTALYWYRQSLGQGLEFLIYFQGNSAPDKSGLPSDRFSAERTGGSVSTLTIQRTQQEDSAVYLCASSFASTSYNEQFFGPGTRLTVL.

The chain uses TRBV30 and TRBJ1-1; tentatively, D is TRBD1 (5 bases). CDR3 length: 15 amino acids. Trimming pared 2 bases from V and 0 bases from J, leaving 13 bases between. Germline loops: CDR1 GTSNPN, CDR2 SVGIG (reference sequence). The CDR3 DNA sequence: TGTGCCTGGAGTAATCCGACAGCTATGAACACTGAAGCTTTCTTT. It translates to CAWSNPTAMNTEAFF.

CDR3: CASSLVVGASGNTIYF. Written as DNA, the CDR3 is TGTGCCAGCAGCTTGGTCGTTGGGGCGAGTGGAAACACCATATATTTT. This chain joins TRBV5-8 and TRBJ1-3, with D tentatively TRBD1 (5 bases). The V gene's germline CDR1 is SGHTS and CDR2 YDEGEE. Deletions cut 0 bases from V and 3 bases from J, with 13 bases between. The CDR3 has 16 residues.

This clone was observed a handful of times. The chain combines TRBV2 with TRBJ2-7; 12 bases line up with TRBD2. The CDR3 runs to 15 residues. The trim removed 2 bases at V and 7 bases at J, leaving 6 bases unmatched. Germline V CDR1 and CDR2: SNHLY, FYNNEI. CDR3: CASSELAGGQREQYF. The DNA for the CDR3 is TGTGCCAGCAGTGAACTAGCGGGAGGGCAGAGGGAGCAGTACTTC.

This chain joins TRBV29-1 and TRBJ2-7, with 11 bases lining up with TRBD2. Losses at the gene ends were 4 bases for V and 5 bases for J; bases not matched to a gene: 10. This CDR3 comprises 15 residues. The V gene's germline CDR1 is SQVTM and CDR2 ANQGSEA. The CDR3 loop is CSVVRTLAGVNEQYF. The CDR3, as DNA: TGCAGCGTTGTCCGGACACTAGCGGGAGTGAACGAGCAGTACTTC.

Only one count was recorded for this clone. The CDR3 is CASSRTSRGTDTQYF. The CDR3 DNA reads as TGTGCCAGCAGTCGGACAAGCCGGGGCACAGATACGCAGTATTTT. V gene TRBV6-5 combines with J gene TRBJ2-3; TRBD1 is a possible D gene (5 bases). V lost 5 bases to trimming and J lost 1 base, with 13 bases between them. The CDR3 is made up of 15 amino acids. The germline V gene encodes CDR1 MNHEY and CDR2 SVGAGI.

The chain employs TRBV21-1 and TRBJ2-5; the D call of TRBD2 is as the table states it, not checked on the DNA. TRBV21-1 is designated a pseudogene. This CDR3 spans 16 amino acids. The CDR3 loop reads CASSNPGTTRKETQYF. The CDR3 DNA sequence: TGTGCCAGCAGCAACCCCGGGACGACTAGAAAAGAGACCCAGTACTTC.

The CDR3 sequence is CASSPRERVNTEAFF. CDR3 bases: TGTGCCAGCAGCCCTAGGGAGCGGGTGAACACTGAAGCTTTCTTT. This sequence joins TRBV7-8 and TRBJ1-1; D is unresolved. Germline V CDR1 and CDR2: SGHVS, FQNEAQ. The V gene lost 5 bases and the J gene lost 0 bases, with 13 bases spanning the gap. The CDR3 contains 15 residues.

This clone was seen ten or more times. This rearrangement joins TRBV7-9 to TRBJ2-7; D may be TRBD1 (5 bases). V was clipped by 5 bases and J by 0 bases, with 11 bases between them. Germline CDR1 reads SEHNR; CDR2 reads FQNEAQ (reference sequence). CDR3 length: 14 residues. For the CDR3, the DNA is TGTGCCAGCAGCCGCGTGGGGCTCTCCTACGAGCAGTACTTC. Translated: CASSRVGLSYEQYF.

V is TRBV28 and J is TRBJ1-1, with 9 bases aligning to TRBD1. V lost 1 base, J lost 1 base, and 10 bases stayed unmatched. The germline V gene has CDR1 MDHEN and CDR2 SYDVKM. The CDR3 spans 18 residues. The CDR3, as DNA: TGTGCCAGCAGTTTATCGACGGACTGGACAGGGGAGAACACTGAAGCTTTCTTT. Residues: CASSLSTDWTGENTEAFF.

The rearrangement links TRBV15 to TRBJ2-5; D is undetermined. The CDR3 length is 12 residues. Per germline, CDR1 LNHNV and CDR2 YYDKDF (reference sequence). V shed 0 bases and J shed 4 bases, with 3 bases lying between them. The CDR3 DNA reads TGTGCCACCAGCAGAGACGGAGAGACCCAGTACTTC. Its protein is CATSRDGETQYF.

CDR3 coding DNA: TGTGCCAGCAGCGCAAGGGGAATCAATCAGCCCCAGCATTTT. Its translation: CASSARGINQPQHF. The chain employs TRBV5-6 and TRBJ1-5; maybe TRBD1 (5 bases). Per the germline V gene, CDR1 is SGHDT and CDR2 is YYEEEE. Trimming pared 4 bases from V and 3 bases from J, leaving 11 bases between. This CDR3 is 14 amino acids long.

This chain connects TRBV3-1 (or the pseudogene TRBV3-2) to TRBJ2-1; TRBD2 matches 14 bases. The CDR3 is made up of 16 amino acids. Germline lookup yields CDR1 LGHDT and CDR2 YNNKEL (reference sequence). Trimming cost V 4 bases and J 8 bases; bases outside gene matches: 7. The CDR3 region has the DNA TGTGCCAGCAGCCCCCGACTAGCGGGAGGGCAGGATGAGCAGTTCTTC. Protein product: CASSPRLAGGQDEQFF.

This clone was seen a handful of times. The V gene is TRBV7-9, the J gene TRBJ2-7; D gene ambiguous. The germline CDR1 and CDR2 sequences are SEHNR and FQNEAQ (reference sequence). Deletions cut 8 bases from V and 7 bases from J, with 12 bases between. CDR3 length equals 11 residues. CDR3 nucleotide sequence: TGTGCCAGCGGGCTCCCCCCGGAGCAGTACTTC. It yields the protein CASGLPPEQYF.

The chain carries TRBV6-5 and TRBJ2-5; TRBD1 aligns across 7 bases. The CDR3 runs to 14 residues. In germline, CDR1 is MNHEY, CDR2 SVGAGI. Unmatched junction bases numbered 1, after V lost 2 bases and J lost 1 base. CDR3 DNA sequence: TGTGCCAGCAGTTACGGGACAGCCCAAGAGACCCAGTACTTC. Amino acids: CASSYGTAQETQYF.